The 21 T cell receptor beta chains below come from one sample, sequenced in a study of blood T cells in healthy people across ages. Primers used in a second PCR of roughly 7 to 12 cycles were a sample-barcoded 5' primer and a J-beta primer mix. TCRdb called the 5' RACE reads again in MiXCR, with one record for every CDR3 protein. The table has some 1 million distinct CDR3 sequences, 45% seen once. Source material: blood. These receptors originate from a woman between 55 and 75 years old in good health.

As for this clonotype: Germline and junction disagree at one end, which may indicate a read error. The gene calls are TRBV6-1 and TRBJ2-7; D is perhaps TRBD2 (6 bases). The germline gives CDR1 MNHNS, CDR2 SASEGT. This CDR3 is 16 amino acids long. The CDR3 sequence: CASTVPRGTSSYVQYF. CDR3 bases: TGTGCCAGCACCGTACCGCGGGGCACGAGCTCCTACGTGCAGTACTTC.

The rearrangement uses TRBV27 and TRBJ1-5; D is unresolved. Trimming removed 6 bases at V and 5 bases at J, with 11 bases between. CDR3 size: 13 residues. Germline V gene data show CDR1 as MNHEY and CDR2 as SMNVEV (reference sequence). This chain's CDR3 is CASSSVYYQPQHF. CDR3 sequence (DNA): TGTGCCAGCAGCTCCGTATACTATCAGCCCCAGCATTTT.

V usage is TRBV10-3 and J usage is TRBJ2-7, with 7 bases lining up with TRBD1. The CDR3 consists of 14 residues. V was clipped by 6 bases and J by 5 bases; unmatched bases: 10. From germline, CDR1 is ENHRY and CDR2 SYGVKD. CDR3: CAIRSDRAGDEQYF. CDR3 nucleotides: TGTGCCATCAGGTCCGACAGGGCCGGGGACGAGCAGTACTTC.

This clonotype came up a few times. The chain has TRBV20-1 and TRBJ2-1; D possibly corresponds to TRBD2 (5 bases). The CDR3 loop spans 15 amino acids. V was cut by 7 bases and J by 0 bases, with 16 bases left in between. In germline, CDR1 is DFQATT, CDR2 SNEGSKA (reference sequence). The CDR3 DNA sequence: TGCAGTGTTCGAACCCGGGGAAGCTCCTACAATGAGCAGTTCTTC. It codes for CSVRTRGSSYNEQFF.

The chain combines TRBV15 with TRBJ2-4, with TRBD1 identical over 8 bases. The CDR3 sequence is 16 residues long. Germline trimming cut 0 bases from V and 7 bases from J; bases unmatched to any gene: 8. Germline CDR1 and CDR2: LNHNV and YYDKDF (reference sequence). This CDR3 is CATSRDGLTGGNIQYF. The CDR3, as DNA: TGTGCCACCAGCAGAGATGGTTTAACAGGGGGGAACATTCAGTACTTC.

This clonotype was observed a handful of times. The chain joins TRBV6-5 to TRBJ2-7, with TRBD2 as a possible D gene (5 bases). Germline V gene data show CDR1 as MNHEY and CDR2 as SVGAGI. This CDR3 spans 14 amino acids. The germline V and J ends were trimmed by 2 bases and 6 bases, with 14 bases remaining between them. The CDR3 DNA is TGTGCCAGCAGTTACCAGAGCGGCGGCAGCGAGCAGTACTTC. Protein sequence: CASSYQSGGSEQYF.

This clonotype was seen ten or more times. This chain connects TRBV29-1 to TRBJ2-3, with D perhaps matching TRBD1 (6 bases). The V end was cut by 5 bases, the J end by 5 bases, with 11 bases between. The CDR3 runs to 12 residues. CDR1 and CDR2 from the germline V gene are SQVTM and ANQGSEA. CDR3 loop: CSVKGDKDTQYF. CDR3 DNA: TGCAGCGTTAAAGGGGACAAAGATACGCAGTATTTT.

This clonotype was seen a few times. V gene TRBV11-3 combines with J gene TRBJ2-5; 7 bases agree with TRBD1. J gave up 4 bases and V 0 bases, and 5 bases lay outside the gene matches. The length of the CDR3 is 15 residues. Germline V CDR1 and CDR2: SGHNT, YENEEA. Here the CDR3 reads CASSLEGGAAETQYF. CDR3 sequence (DNA): TGTGCCAGCAGCTTAGAAGGGGGCGCGGCAGAGACCCAGTACTTC.

The CDR3 reads CSAPFGPDTQYF. As DNA, the CDR3 is TGCAGTGCCCCATTCGGGCCGGATACGCAGTATTTT. The chain links TRBV20-1 to TRBJ2-3, with D uncertain. V lost 6 bases and J lost 6, with 13 bases in between. The germline V gene encodes CDR1 DFQATT and CDR2 SNEGSKA (reference sequence). This CDR3 contains 12 residues.

The J gene is TRBJ1-4, the V gene TRBV20-1; D is possibly TRBD1 (5 bases). This CDR3 comprises 16 residues. The V end was cut by 0 bases, the J end by 3 bases, with 14 bases between. The germline CDR1 and CDR2 sequences are DFQATT and SNEGSKA (reference sequence). CDR3: CSAREGGAGANEKLFF. The DNA of the CDR3 is TGCAGTGCTAGAGAGGGAGGGGCCGGGGCTAATGAAAAACTGTTTTTT.

This clonotype was seen a few times. This chain's CDR3 is CSVAENYGYTF. CDR3 nucleotides: TGCAGCGTTGCCGAAAACTATGGCTACACCTTC. The chain has TRBV29-1 and TRBJ1-2; D unresolved. The germline V gene encodes CDR1 SQVTM and CDR2 ANQGSEA. V lost 4 bases, J lost 2 bases, and 5 bases lay in between. The CDR3 consists of 11 residues.

This clonotype was seen a handful of times. The chain has TRBV6-2 or TRBV6-3 and TRBJ1-5, with 7 bases that match TRBD1. The CDR3 is 14 amino acids. In germline, CDR1 is MNHEY, CDR2 SVGEGT. V was clipped by 6 bases and J by 5 bases; unmatched bases: 7. CDR3 DNA: TGTGCCAGCAGAGACGGGACAGACTATCAGCCCCAGCATTTT. Its translation: CASRDGTDYQPQHF.

J is TRBJ1-5 and V is TRBV12-3 or TRBV12-4, with 9 bases fitting TRBD1. V was clipped by 3 bases and J by 7 bases; unmatched bases: 7. The CDR3 spans 15 residues. CDR3 amino acids: CASSLIQGAGQPQHF. CDR3 coding DNA: TGTGCCAGCAGTTTGATACAGGGGGCAGGGCAGCCCCAGCATTTT.

This clonotype showed up just a few times. This chain links TRBV10-3 with TRBJ2-7; 14 bases agree with TRBD2. The CDR3 is 13 residues long. From germline, CDR1 is ENHRY and CDR2 SYGVKD. V was clipped by 8 bases and J by 6 bases; unmatched bases: 3. CDR3 nucleotides: TGTGCCATCGGGACTAGCGGGAGTGGCGAGCAGTACTTC. Protein: CAIGTSGSGEQYF.

V usage is TRBV20-1 and J usage is TRBJ2-1; 13 nucleotides align to TRBD2. The germline V gene has CDR1 DFQATT and CDR2 SNEGSKA (reference sequence). The CDR3 consists of 15 residues. The V segment lost 6 bases and the J segment 5 bases; nucleotides outside the gene matches: 7. CDR3 sequence: CSAHTLAGGDNEQFF. The CDR3 DNA sequence: TGCAGTGCCCACACACTAGCGGGAGGGGACAATGAGCAGTTCTTC.

The V call is TRBV27, the J call TRBJ2-3, with no clear D. Germline loops: CDR1 MNHEY, CDR2 SMNVEV (reference sequence). V lost 3 bases, J lost 3 bases, and 7 bases lay in between. CDR3 length: 13 residues. Here the CDR3 DNA reads TGTGCCAGCAGTTTTGGGAAAACAGATACGCAGTATTTT. Its protein product is CASSFGKTDTQYF.

This clonotype was observed a handful of times. The CDR3 nucleotides read TGTGCCAGCAGCCCAGGTGCGGACATTCAGTACTTC. Translating it yields CASSPGADIQYF. The chain has TRBV3-1 and TRBJ2-4, with D hard to call. The V end lost 4 bases, the J end lost 8 bases, and 9 bases lay between the germline ends. CDR3 length: 12 amino acids. Germline lookup yields CDR1 LGHDT and CDR2 YNNKEL (reference sequence).

Details on this clonotype: The junction and the germline gene differ at one end; a read error may be behind it. The chain has TRBV6-6 and TRBJ2-1, with 10 positions matching TRBD1. The CDR3 is 15 residues long. Germline-derived CDR1 and CDR2 are MNHNY and SVGAGI (reference sequence). In DNA form, the CDR3 reads TGTGCCAGCAGGTCCGGGACAGGGGTGTACAGTGAGCAGTTCTTC. It specifies CASRSGTGVYSEQFF.

This chain uses TRBV25-1 with TRBJ1-5; a possible D gene is TRBD1 (5 bases). V was pared by 8 bases and J by 2 bases, with 13 bases between. The germline V gene encodes CDR1 MGHDK and CDR2 SYGVNS. This CDR3 has 14 residues. The CDR3: CASWAGQGNQPQHF. The CDR3 DNA sequence: TGTGCCAGCTGGGCAGGGCAAGGCAATCAGCCCCAGCATTTT.

The genes are TRBV10-3 and TRBJ2-6; a possible D gene is TRBD2 (5 bases). Trimming stripped 3 bases from V and 0 bases from J, with 9 bases between. CDR3 length: 16 residues. Germline-derived CDR1 and CDR2 are ENHRY and SYGVKD. The CDR3: CAISDSGSSGANVLTF. As DNA, the CDR3 is TGTGCCATCAGTGACAGTGGGAGCTCTGGGGCCAACGTCCTGACTTTC.

This clonotype was recorded a few times. CDR3 residues: CASRQGLVTNEKLFF. Written as DNA, the CDR3 is TGTGCCAGCCGGCAGGGGCTTGTAACTAATGAAAAACTGTTTTTT. The chain has TRBV2 and TRBJ1-4, with D possibly being TRBD1 (6 bases). This CDR3 contains 15 residues. Germline CDR1 and CDR2: SNHLY and FYNNEI. Trimming took off 8 bases at V and 1 base at J, with 14 bases between the two ends.